The subject of this entry is one TCR beta chain. The CDR3 length is 14 residues. Germline CDR1 and CDR2: MNHEY and SVGAGI. V lost 5 bases and J lost 4, with 12 bases in between. Authors' data handling: The authors estimated nucleated cell counts from reference gene primer amplification. The data were produced by immunoSEQ multiplex PCR, yet TCRdb's version contains in-frame clones alone and is incomplete. The V and J calls and clone size were taken over from that table, and D and trimming were inferred from the DNA. The sample gives 96,000 or so clones, around nine tenths of which show up once; around 3% is in the top ten. The data belong to a study of blood T cell repertoires in COVID-19.

The source of this sequence is a woman at least 80 years old with acute or convalescent COVID-19. The chain couples TRBV6-5 to TRBJ2-1; D may be TRBD2 (6 bases). The specimen was peripheral blood. CDR3 sequence (DNA): TGTGCCAGCAGTCCCGCCGGGAGATACAATGAGCAGTTCTTC. It codes for CASSPAGRYNEQFF.